Only a few counts were recorded for the clone carrying this T cell receptor (beta chain). In TCRdb, the RT-PCR reads were re-called with MiXCR into one record per CDR3 protein. The sample holds 650,000 to 800,000 distinct CDR3 sequences; approximately 15% are singletons and the top ten take 3.6%. Germline values: CDR1 MDHEN, CDR2 SYDVKM. Between the trimmed V and J ends, which lost 3 bases and 3 bases, there was a span of 8 bases. The CDR3 consists of 13 residues. V and J are TRBV28 and TRBJ2-5, with D uncertain. Sample: memory CD4+ T cells from blood. This receptor was obtained from a female donor in good health, serving as a healthy control. This CDR3 is CASSFTAEETQYF. CDR3 DNA sequence: TGTGCCAGCAGTTTCACGGCTGAAGAGACCCAGTACTTC.